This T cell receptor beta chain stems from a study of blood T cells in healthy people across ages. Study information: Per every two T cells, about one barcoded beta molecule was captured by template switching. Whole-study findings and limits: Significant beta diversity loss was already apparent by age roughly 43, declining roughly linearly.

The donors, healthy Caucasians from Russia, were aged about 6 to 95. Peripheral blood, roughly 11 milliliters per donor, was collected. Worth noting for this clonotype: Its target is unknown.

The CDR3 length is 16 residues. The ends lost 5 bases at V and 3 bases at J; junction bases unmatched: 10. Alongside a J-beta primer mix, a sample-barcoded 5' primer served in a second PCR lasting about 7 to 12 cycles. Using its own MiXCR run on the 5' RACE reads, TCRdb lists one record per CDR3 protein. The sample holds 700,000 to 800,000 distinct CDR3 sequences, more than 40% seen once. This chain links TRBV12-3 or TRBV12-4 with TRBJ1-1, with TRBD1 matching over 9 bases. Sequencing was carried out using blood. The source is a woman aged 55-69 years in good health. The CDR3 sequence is CASSRGTGRVDTEAFF. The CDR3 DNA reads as TGTGCCAGCAGTCGGGGGACAGGGCGAGTAGACACTGAAGCTTTCTTT.